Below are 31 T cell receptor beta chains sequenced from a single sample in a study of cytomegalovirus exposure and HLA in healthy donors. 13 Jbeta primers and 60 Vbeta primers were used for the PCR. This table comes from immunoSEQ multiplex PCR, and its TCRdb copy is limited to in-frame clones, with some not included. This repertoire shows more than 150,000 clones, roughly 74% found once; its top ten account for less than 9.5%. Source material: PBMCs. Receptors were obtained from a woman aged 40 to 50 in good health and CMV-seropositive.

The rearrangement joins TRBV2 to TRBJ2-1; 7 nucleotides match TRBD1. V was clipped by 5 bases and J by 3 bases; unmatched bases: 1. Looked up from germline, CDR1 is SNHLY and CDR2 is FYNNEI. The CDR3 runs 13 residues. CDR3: CASSRDSYNEQFF. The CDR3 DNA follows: TGTGCCAGCAGTCGGGACAGCTACAATGAGCAGTTCTTC.

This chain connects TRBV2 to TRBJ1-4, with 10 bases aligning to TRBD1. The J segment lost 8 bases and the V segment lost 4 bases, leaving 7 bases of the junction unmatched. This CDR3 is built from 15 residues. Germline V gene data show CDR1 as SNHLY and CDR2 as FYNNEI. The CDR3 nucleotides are TGTGCCAGCAGTGGGACAGGGGGTATCAGGGAAAAACTGTTTTTT. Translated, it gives CASSGTGGIREKLFF.

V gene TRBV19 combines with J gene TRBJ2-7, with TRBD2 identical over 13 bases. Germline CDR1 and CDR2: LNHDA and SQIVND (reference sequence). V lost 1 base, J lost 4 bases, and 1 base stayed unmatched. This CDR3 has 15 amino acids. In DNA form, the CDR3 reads TGTGCCAGTAGTATAGGGACTAGCGGGAGATACGAGCAGTACTTC. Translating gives CASSIGTSGRYEQYF.

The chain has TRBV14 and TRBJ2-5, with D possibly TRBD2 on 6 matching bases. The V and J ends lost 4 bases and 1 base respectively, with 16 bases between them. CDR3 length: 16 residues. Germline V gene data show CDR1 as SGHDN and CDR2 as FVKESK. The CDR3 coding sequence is TGTGCCAGCAGCCTCAGGAGGGGCCTCTCCCAAGAGACCCAGTACTTC. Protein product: CASSLRRGLSQETQYF.

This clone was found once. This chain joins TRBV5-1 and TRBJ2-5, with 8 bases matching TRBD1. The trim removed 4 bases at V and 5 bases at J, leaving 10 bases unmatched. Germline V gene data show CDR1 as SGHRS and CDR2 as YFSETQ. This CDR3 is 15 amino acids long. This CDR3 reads CASSPTGGIAETQYF. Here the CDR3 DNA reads TGCGCCAGCAGCCCCACAGGGGGTATCGCGGAGACCCAGTACTTC.

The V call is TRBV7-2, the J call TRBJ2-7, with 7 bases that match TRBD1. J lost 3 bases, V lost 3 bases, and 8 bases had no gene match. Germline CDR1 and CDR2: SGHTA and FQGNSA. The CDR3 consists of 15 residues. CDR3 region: CASSFPQGTHYEQYF. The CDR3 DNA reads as TGTGCCAGCAGCTTCCCACAGGGGACCCACTACGAGCAGTACTTC.

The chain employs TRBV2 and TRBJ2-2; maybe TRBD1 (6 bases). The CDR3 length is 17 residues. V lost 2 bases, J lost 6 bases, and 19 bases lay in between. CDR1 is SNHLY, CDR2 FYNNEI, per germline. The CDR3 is CASSERGQNLFAGELFF. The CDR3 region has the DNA TGTGCCAGCAGTGAACGTGGACAGAATTTATTCGCCGGGGAGCTGTTTTTT.

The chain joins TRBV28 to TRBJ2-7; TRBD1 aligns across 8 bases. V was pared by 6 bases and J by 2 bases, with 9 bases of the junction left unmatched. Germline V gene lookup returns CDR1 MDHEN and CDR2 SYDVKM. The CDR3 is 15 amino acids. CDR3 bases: TGTGCCAGCAGATTGCAGGGGGCGCGAACCTACGAGCAGTACTTC. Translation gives CASRLQGARTYEQYF.

The CDR3: CATLSGRGQGGELFF. CDR3 in DNA: TGTGCCACCCTTTCTGGTAGGGGGCAAGGCGGGGAGCTGTTTTTT. This chain connects TRBV15 to TRBJ2-2; 7 nucleotides match TRBD1. The length of the CDR3 is 15 residues. The germline CDR1 and CDR2 sequences are LNHNV and YYDKDF (reference sequence). V trimming: 8 bases; J trimming: 7 bases; junction bases outside the gene matches: 13.

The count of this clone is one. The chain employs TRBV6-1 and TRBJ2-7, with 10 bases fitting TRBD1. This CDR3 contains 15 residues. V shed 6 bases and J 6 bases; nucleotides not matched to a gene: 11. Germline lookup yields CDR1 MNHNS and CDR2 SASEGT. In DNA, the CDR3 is TGTGCCAGCAGAATCTGGGGGACAGGGGCGCTCGAGCAGTACTTC. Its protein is CASRIWGTGALEQYF.

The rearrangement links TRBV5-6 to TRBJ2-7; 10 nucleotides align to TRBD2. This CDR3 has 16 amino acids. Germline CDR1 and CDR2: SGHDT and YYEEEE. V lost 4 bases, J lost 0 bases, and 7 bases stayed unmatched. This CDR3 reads CASSPPGLASSYEQYF. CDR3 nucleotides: TGTGCCAGCAGCCCACCGGGACTAGCGAGCTCCTACGAGCAGTACTTC.

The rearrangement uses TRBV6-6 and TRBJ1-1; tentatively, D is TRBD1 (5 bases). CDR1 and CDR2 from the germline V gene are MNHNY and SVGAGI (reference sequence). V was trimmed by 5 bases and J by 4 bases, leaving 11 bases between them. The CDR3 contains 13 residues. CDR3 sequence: CASSPPGGTEAFF. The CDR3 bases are TGTGCCAGCAGTCCCCCGGGGGGCACTGAAGCTTTCTTT.

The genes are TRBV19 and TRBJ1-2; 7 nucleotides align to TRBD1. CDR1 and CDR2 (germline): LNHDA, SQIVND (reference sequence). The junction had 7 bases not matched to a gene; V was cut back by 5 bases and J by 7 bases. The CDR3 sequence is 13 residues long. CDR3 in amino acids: CASSPRDRSGYTF. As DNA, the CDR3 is TGTGCCAGTAGTCCACGGGACAGATCTGGCTACACCTTC. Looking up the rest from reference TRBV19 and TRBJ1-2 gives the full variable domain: DGGITQSPKYLFRKEGQNVTLSCEQNLNHDAMYWYRQDPGQGLRLIYYSQIVNDFQKGDIAEGYSVSREKKESFPLTVTSAQKNPTAFYLCASSPRDRSGYTFGSGTRLTVV.

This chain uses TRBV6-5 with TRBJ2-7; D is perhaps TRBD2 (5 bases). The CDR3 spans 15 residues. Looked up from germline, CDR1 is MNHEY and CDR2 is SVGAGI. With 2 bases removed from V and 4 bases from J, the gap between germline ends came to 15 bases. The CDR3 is CASSYGLAGGYEQYF. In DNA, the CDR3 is TGTGCCAGCAGTTACGGGCTAGCCGGTGGTTACGAGCAGTACTTC.

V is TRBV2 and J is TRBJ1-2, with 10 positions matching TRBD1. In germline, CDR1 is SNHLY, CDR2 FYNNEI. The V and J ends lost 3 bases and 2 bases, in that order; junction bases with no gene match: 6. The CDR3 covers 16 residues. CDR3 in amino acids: CASSDRDRGRNYGYTF. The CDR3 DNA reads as TGTGCCAGCAGTGACCGGGACAGGGGACGCAACTATGGCTACACCTTC.

The CDR3 loop is CASRSGYRSSYNEQFF. DNA for the CDR3: TGTGCCAGCAGGTCGGGCTACAGGAGCTCCTACAATGAGCAGTTCTTC. V is TRBV5-4 and J is TRBJ2-1; D perhaps matches TRBD1 (5 bases). Trimming shortened V by 5 bases and J by 0 bases, and 15 bases separated the two germline ends. Germline V lookup: CDR1 SGHNT, CDR2 YYREEE (reference sequence). CDR3 length: 16 amino acids.

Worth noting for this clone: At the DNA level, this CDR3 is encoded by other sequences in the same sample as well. CDR3 coding DNA: TGTGCCAGCAGTTTAGCAGGGTCCACAGATACGCAGTATTTT. Its translation is CASSLAGSTDTQYF. This chain uses TRBV28 with TRBJ2-3, with D perhaps matching TRBD1 (5 bases). Per the germline V gene, CDR1 is MDHEN and CDR2 is SYDVKM. The V end was cut by 2 bases, the J end by 2 bases, with 8 bases between. CDR3 length equals 14 residues.

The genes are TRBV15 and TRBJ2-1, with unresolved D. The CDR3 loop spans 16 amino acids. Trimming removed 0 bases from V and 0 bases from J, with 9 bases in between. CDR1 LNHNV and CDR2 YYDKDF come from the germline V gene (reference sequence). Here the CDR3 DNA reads TGTGCCACCAGCAGAGAGCCCGTGAGCTCCTACAATGAGCAGTTCTTC. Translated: CATSREPVSSYNEQFF.

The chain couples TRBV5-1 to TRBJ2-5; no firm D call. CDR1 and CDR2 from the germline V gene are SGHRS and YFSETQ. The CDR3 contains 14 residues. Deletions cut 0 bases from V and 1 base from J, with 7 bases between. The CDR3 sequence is CASSLGYIQETQYF. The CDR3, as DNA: TGCGCCAGCAGCTTGGGATACATCCAAGAGACCCAGTACTTC.

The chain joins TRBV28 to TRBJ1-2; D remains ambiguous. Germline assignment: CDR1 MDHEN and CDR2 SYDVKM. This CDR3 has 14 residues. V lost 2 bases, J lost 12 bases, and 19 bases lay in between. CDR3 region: CASSLTGLAPTHTF. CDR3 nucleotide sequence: TGTGCCAGCAGTTTAACGGGTCTCGCGCCGACTCACACCTTC.

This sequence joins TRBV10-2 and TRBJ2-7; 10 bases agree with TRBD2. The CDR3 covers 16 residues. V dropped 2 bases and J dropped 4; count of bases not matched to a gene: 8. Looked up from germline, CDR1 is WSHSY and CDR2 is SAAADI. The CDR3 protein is CASSEPSGSGQYEQYF. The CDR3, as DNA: TGCGCCAGCAGTGAGCCTAGCGGGAGCGGTCAGTACGAGCAGTACTTC.

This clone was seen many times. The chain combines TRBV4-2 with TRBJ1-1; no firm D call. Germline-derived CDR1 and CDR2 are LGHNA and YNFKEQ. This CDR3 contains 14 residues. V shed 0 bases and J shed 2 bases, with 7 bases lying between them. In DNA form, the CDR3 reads TGTGCCAGCAGCCAAGATCGCAGTAACACTGAAGCTTTCTTT. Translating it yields CASSQDRSNTEAFF.

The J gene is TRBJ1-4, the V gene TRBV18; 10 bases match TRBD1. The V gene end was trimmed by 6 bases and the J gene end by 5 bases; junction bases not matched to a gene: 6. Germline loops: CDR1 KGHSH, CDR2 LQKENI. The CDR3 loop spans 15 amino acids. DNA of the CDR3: TGTGCCAGCTCCCCTGGGACAGGGGTGAATGAAAAACTGTTTTTT. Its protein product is CASSPGTGVNEKLFF.

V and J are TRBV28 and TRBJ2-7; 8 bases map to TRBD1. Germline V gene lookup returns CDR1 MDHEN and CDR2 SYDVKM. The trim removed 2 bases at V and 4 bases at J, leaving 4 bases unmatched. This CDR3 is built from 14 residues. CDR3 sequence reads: CASSLPGTGYEQYF. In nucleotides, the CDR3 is TGTGCCAGCAGTTTACCCGGGACAGGTTACGAGCAGTACTTC.

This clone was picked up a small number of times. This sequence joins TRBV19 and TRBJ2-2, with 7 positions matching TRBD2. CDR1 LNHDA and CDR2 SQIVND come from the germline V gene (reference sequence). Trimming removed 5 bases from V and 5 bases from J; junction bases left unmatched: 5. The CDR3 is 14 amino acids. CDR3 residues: CASSLQRGTGELFF. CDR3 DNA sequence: TGTGCCAGTAGTTTACAGCGGGGAACCGGGGAGCTGTTTTTT.

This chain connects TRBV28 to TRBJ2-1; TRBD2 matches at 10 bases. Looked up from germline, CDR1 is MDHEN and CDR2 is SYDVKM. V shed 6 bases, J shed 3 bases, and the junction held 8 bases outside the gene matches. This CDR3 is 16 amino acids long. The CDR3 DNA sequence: TGTGCCAGCAGCCGGTGGACTAGCGGAGACTACAATGAGCAGTTCTTC. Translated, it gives CASSRWTSGDYNEQFF.

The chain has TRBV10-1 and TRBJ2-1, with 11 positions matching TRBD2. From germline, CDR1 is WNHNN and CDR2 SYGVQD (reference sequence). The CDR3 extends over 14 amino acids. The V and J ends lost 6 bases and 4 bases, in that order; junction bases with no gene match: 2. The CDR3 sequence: CASRTSGRYNEQFF. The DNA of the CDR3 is TGCGCCAGCAGAACTAGCGGGAGATACAATGAGCAGTTCTTC.

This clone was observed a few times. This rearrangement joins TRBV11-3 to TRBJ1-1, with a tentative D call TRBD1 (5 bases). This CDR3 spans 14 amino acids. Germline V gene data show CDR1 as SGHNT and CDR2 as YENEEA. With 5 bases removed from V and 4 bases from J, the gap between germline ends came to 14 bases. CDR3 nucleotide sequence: TGTGCCAGCAGCAGCCAGGGTTCTAGCACTGAAGCTTTCTTT. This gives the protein CASSSQGSSTEAFF.

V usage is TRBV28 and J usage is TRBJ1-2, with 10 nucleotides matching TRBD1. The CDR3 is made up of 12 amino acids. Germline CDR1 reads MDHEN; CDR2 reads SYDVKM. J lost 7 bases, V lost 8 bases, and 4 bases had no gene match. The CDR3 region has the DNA TGTGCCAGCTTGGGGGACAGGGGTGGCTACACCTTC. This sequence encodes CASLGDRGGYTF.

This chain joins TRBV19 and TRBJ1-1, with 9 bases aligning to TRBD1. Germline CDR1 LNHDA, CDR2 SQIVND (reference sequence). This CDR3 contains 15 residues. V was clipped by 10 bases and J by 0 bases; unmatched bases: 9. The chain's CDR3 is CATAQGQGMNTEAFF. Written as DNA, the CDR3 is TGTGCCACCGCCCAGGGACAGGGTATGAACACTGAAGCTTTCTTT.

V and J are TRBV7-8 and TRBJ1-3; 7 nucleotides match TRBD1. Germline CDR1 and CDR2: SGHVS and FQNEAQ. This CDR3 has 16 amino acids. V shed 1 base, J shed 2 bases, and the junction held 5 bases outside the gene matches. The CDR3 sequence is CASSLGADRPGNTIYF. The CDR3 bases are TGTGCCAGCAGCTTAGGGGCGGACAGGCCTGGAAACACCATATATTTT.